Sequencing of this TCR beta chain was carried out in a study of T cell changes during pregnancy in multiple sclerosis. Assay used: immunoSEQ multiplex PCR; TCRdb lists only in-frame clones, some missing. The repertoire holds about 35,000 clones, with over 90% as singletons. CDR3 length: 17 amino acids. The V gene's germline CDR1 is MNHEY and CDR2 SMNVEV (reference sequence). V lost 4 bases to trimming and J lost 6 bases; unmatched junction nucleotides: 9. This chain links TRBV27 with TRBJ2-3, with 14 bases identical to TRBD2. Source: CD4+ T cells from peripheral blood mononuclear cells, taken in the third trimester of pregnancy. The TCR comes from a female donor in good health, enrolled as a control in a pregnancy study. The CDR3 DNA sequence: TGTGCCAGCAGTTACCGACTAGCGGGGGGGAGGGGGGATACGCAGTATTTT. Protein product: CASSYRLAGGRGDTQYF.